What follows are 14 T cell receptor beta chains derived from one specimen sequenced in a study of shared clonotypes between healthy human individuals. Measured with immunoSEQ multiplex PCR; TCRdb has only the in-frame clones, and not every one. Among approximately 460,000 clones listed, 60% to 80% were seen once. Sequenced sample: PBMCs. The receptors were sampled from a woman in her forties in good health. Some clones in this sample may be carry-over from other donors' samples.

Concerning this clone: A much larger clone lies a single base off, so this may be a read error. The chain couples TRBV4-1 to TRBJ1-6; D remains ambiguous. The CDR3 is made up of 16 amino acids. Germline V gene lookup returns CDR1 MGHRA and CDR2 YSYEKL. Trimming stripped 3 bases from V and 9 bases from J, with 18 bases between. The CDR3 loop reads CASSHILRIRSSPLHF. The CDR3 DNA follows: TGCGCCAGCAGCCACATACTCCGGATACGGAGTTCACCCCTCCACTTT.

The rearrangement uses TRBV5-8 and TRBJ2-1; 7 positions agree with TRBD1. The CDR3 has 14 residues. CDR1 is SGHTS and CDR2 is YDEGEE in the germline V gene. The V gene end was trimmed by 4 bases and the J gene end by 4 bases; junction bases not matched to a gene: 5. The CDR3 bases are TGTGCCAGCAGCCTCCGGGACAGTTACAATGAGCAGTTCTTC. It is translated as CASSLRDSYNEQFF. Using reference TRBV5-8 and TRBJ2-1 for the parts outside the CDR3, the full variable domain is EAGVTQSPTHLIKTRGQQATLRCSPISGHTSVYWYQQALGLGLQFLLWYDEGEERNRGNFPPRFSGRQFPNYSSELNVNALELEDSALYLCASSLRDSYNEQFFGPGTRLTVL.

This clone was counted between two and nine times. This chain connects TRBV19 to TRBJ1-2; 9 nucleotides match TRBD1. V was pared by 3 bases and J by 9 bases, with 14 bases of the junction left unmatched. There are 16 residues in the CDR3. Germline CDR1 and CDR2: LNHDA and SQIVND (reference sequence). CDR3 protein: CASSIGGGGQGRSYTF. CDR3 bases: TGTGCCAGTAGTATTGGAGGTGGGGGACAGGGTCGGAGCTACACCTTC.

This clone was seen once. The chain carries TRBV30 and TRBJ2-1, with D possibly TRBD2 on 5 matching bases. CDR3 size: 16 residues. V lost 1 base to trimming and J lost 4 bases, with 17 bases between them. Per germline, CDR1 GTSNPN and CDR2 SVGIG (reference sequence). For the CDR3, the DNA is TGTGCCTGGAGTGGCCACTCTAGCCGGTCGTACAATGAGCAGTTCTTC. This translates into CAWSGHSSRSYNEQFF. Filled out from reference TRBV30 and TRBJ2-1, the complete variable domain reads SQTIHQWPATLVQPVGSPLSLECTVEGTSNPNLYWYRQAAGRGLQLLFYSVGIGQISSEVPQNLSASRPQDRQFILSSKKLLLSDSGFYLCAWSGHSSRSYNEQFFGPGTRLTVL.

The CDR3, as DNA: TGTGCCAGCAGCTTGGAGTCACCTTCTAGGAGCTATGGCTACACCTTC. Its translation is CASSLESPSRSYGYTF. This chain uses TRBV5-4 with TRBJ1-2; D gene ambiguous. The CDR3 totals 16 residues. Germline CDR1 and CDR2: SGHNT and YYREEE (reference sequence). Trimming took off 0 bases at V and 4 bases at J, with 16 bases between the two ends.

The chain joins TRBV7-9 to TRBJ2-7; TRBD1 might be the D (8 bases). The CDR3 has 16 residues. Germline V gene data show CDR1 as SEHNR and CDR2 as FQNEAQ (reference sequence). V lost 4 bases to trimming and J lost 0 bases, with 16 bases between them. The CDR3 sequence: CASSSLNRGGSYEQYF. In DNA, the CDR3 is TGTGCCAGCAGCTCCCTCAACAGGGGGGGCTCCTACGAGCAGTACTTC. The full variable domain, its missing parts supplied by reference TRBV7-9 and TRBJ2-7, is DTGVSQNPRHKITKRGQNVTFRCDPISEHNRLYWYRQTLGQGPEFLTYFQNEAQLEKSRLLSDRFSAERPKGSFSTLEIQRTEQGDSAMYLCASSSLNRGGSYEQYFGPGTRLTVT.

The gene calls are TRBV20-1 and TRBJ2-1; the D is unclear. Germline V gene lookup returns CDR1 DFQATT and CDR2 SNEGSKA (reference sequence). The CDR3 totals 11 residues. The V and J ends lost 3 bases and 9 bases respectively, with 9 bases between them. The CDR3 reads CSASKGGEQFF. CDR3 DNA sequence: TGCAGTGCTAGCAAGGGCGGTGAGCAGTTCTTC.

Turning to this clone: This could be a read error, since a much larger clone is one nucleotide away. The sample holds other DNA sequences that translate to the same CDR3. V is TRBV10-2 and J is TRBJ2-7; the D gene could be TRBD1 or TRBD2 (5 bases each). Germline CDR1 WSHSY, CDR2 SAAADI. The CDR3 consists of 14 residues. In nucleotides, the CDR3 is TGTGCCAGCAAGCCGGGACGGACCTCCTACGAGCAGTACTTC. It is translated as CASKPGRTSYEQYF.

Notes on this clone: This likely reflects a read error, since a far larger clone is one base away. This sample also contains other DNA sequences that code for the same CDR3. V gene TRBV7-2 combines with J gene TRBJ2-1; no clear D gene. This CDR3 region has 14 residues. Between the trimmed V and J ends, which lost 4 bases and 0 bases, there was a span of 7 bases. Germline V lookup: CDR1 SGHTA, CDR2 FQGNSA. The CDR3 bases are TGTGCCAGCAGCTCTCAGAGCTCCTACAATGAGCAGTTCTTC. Its translation is CASSSQSSYNEQFF.

This clone appeared once. Possible read error: a much larger clone is one base away. J is TRBJ1-5 and V is TRBV9; TRBD1 is a possible D gene (6 bases). V shed 5 bases and J shed 3 bases, with 12 bases lying between them. The CDR3 extends over 14 amino acids. Germline V gene data show CDR1 as SGDLS and CDR2 as YYNGEE. CDR3 sequence reads: CASSPGQYNQPQHF. The CDR3, as DNA: TGTGCCAGCAGTCCCGGACAGTACAATCAGCCCCAGCATTTT.

The chain is built from TRBV6-6 and TRBJ1-1; D is uncertain. The V end was cut by 5 bases, the J end by 5 bases, with 9 bases between. The CDR3 has 12 amino acids. Germline values: CDR1 MNHNY, CDR2 SVGAGI (reference sequence). The CDR3 loop is CASSTLRTEAFF. CDR3 in DNA: TGTGCCAGCAGTACCCTAAGAACTGAAGCTTTCTTT.

J is TRBJ1-2 and V is TRBV20-1; D gene uncertain. The CDR3 sequence is 11 residues long. Trimming pared 6 bases from V and 8 bases from J, leaving 13 bases between. Per the germline V gene, CDR1 is DFQATT and CDR2 is SNEGSKA (reference sequence). DNA of the CDR3: TGCAGTGCACCTAGTACCCGAGGCTACACCTTC. It specifies CSAPSTRGYTF.

This clone came up many times. The V and J genes are TRBV11-1 and TRBJ2-2, with 7 bases aligning to TRBD1. CDR1 is SGHAT and CDR2 is FQDESV in the germline V gene (reference sequence). The CDR3 sequence is 16 residues long. The V gene end was trimmed by 5 bases and the J gene end by 2 bases; junction bases not matched to a gene: 8. In DNA, the CDR3 is TGTGCCAGCAGCCTTTACAGGGGTCGAAACACCGGGGAGCTGTTTTTT. This gives the protein CASSLYRGRNTGELFF.

A note on this clone: The junction and the germline gene differ at one end; a read error may be behind it. This chain joins TRBV29-1 and TRBJ1-1, with 9 nucleotides matching TRBD1. CDR1 is SQVTM, CDR2 ANQGSEA, per germline. The CDR3 totals 14 residues. DNA for the CDR3: TGCGGCGTTGAAAGGACAGGGGAAGACACTGAAGCTTTCTTT. Residues: CGVERTGEDTEAFF.